A selection of T cell receptor beta chains follows, all from one sample in a study of long-term antiretroviral therapy in people with HIV. Here immunoSEQ multiplex PCR was the method, and the copy in TCRdb shows in-frame clones only, minus some. The table lists about 27,000 clones, 80% to 90% of them singletons. The sequencing here drew on unsorted PBMCs, taken 3 years after starting antiretroviral therapy. Receptors were obtained from a man aged 40-49 years with HIV. Each CDR3 is given without its conserved first and last residue. D genes are given only for firm matches. For some rows the clone size is stated as once, few or many, or as a class when expanded; others skip it.

CDR3 protein | clone size | D gene | V gene
ATPPRHNHT | once | NA | TRBV19
ASSQVRGQRGYT | NA | NA | TRBV14
ASSLGTGDYGYT | once | TRBD1 | TRBV18
ASSQLQGSEAF | NA | NA | TRBV4-1
ASSPRGGSRNTEAF | few | NA | TRBV7-2
ASSQDGLLMSPLH | NA | NA | TRBV7-9
ASSYTHGLGLSNEQF | NA | TRBD2 | TRBV14
ASSVGQTLGVEQY | NA | TRBD1 | TRBV7-9
ASSLPGRQNTEAF | NA | NA | TRBV11-2
ASSPLRGLISYEQY | NA | NA | TRBV18
ASSLGPGGNQPQH | few | NA | TRBV7-9
ASSLEGSSYEQY | NA | NA | TRBV28
ASSLSRGSSTDTQY | NA | NA | TRBV5-1
ASSELTSVDEQY | NA | NA | TRBV7-9
ASGVGMYQETQY | NA | NA | TRBV5-1
ASSLASGSKAF | NA | NA | TRBV5-5
AISESRGRASYEQY | NA | TRBD2 | TRBV10-3
ASSLLFRQGGGANEQF | few | NA | TRBV19
AWGSGIYNEQF | NA | TRBD2 | TRBV30
SVQDGPYEQY | NA | NA | TRBV29-1
ASSVPWGNNEKLF | NA | NA | TRBV19
ASSSSLMGAGGRETQY | NA | TRBD2 | TRBV5-4
ASSYSVEGSREKLF | NA | NA | TRBV6-6
ASSEPRQQETQY | NA | NA | TRBV10-1
ASSGRGRPYEQY | NA | NA | TRBV28
ASSLGTNSRNQPQH | NA | NA | TRBV28
ASSRTGGTNQPQH | few | TRBD1 | TRBV19
ASSDSLVGELF | once | NA | TRBV6-4
ASSMGLTYNEQF | NA | NA | TRBV27
AINPGWNTEAF | NA | NA | TRBV10-3
ASSGANNQPQH | NA | NA | TRBV6-1
ASSLSGSSGNTIY | NA | NA | TRBV27
ATSGTGAGRNTIY | few | TRBD1 | TRBV15
ASSPDRPGVAETQY | NA | NA | TRBV18
ASSLAPENTGELF | few | NA | TRBV7-9
ASSGTGGTDTQY | NA | TRBD1 | TRBV11-2
ASSLTSSYEQY | NA | NA | TRBV7-6
SASRTDQMF | NA | NA | TRBV20-1
ASSFYRGAGEAF | NA | TRBD1 | TRBV25-1